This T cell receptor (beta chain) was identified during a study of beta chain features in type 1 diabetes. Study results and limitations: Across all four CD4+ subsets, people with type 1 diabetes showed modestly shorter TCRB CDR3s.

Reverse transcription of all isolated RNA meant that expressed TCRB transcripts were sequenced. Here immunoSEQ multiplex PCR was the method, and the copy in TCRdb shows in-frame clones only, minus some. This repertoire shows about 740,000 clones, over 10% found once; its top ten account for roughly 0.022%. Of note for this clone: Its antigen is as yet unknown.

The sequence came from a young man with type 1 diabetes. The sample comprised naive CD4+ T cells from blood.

DNA of the CDR3: TGTGCCTCGACCCGGACGGCCACCCAAGAGACCCAGTACTTC. Protein: CASTRTATQETQYF. The chain couples TRBV5-6 to TRBJ2-5, with D uncertain. The V gene's germline CDR1 is SGHDT and CDR2 YYEEEE. V was clipped by 10 bases and J by 1 base, with 17 bases between them. The CDR3 runs 14 residues.